The text below deals with one TCR beta chain. Its antigen remains unidentified. Every sampled donor was Caucasian and healthy. The V end lost 4 bases, the J end lost 9 bases, and 12 bases lay between the germline ends. This CDR3 has 13 residues. Germline V lookup: CDR1 KGHDR, CDR2 SFDVKD. This sample is part of a study of identical twins. Study conclusions and caveats: Excess sharing between twins was weaker in beta out-of-frame sequences. Carriage of fewer insertions was seen in abundant cord blood beta clonotypes, whereas memory repertoires showed none. Twin-shared out-of-frame alpha sequences were enriched for low generation probability.

TCRdb analysed the 5' RACE reads with MiXCR anew, one entry per CDR3 protein. In the table there are 500,000 to 650,000 distinct CDR3 sequences, about a fifth of which are singletons. This sample was shared with a second study, whose subject was yellow fever vaccine responses in identical twins.

The clonotype comes from a woman younger than 30 in good health. Specimen: CD4+ T cells sorted from blood. The chain links TRBV24-1 to TRBJ2-1, with D possibly called TRBD1 or TRBD2 (5 bases each). CDR3 sequence (DNA): TGTGCCACCAGTGACCTGGGGGTGGGTGAGCAGTTCTTC. Translated: CATSDLGVGEQFF.